Included here is one T cell receptor (beta chain) sequence, with context. Its antigen is not identified. The data originate from a study of PD-1 blockade in classical Hodgkin lymphoma. Study outcomes and limitations: Exclusion covered patients beginning nivolumab under 1 year post-ASCT. Before treatment, complete responders showed about the same diversity as newly diagnosed patients. Diversity in CD4+ TCRs, unlike that measured in CD8+ TCRs, had risen significantly by C4D1. Healthy donors reportedly exceeded newly diagnosed patients in baseline TCR diversity.

Each patient experienced a relapse that followed autologous stem cell transplantation, and brentuximab vedotin exposure varied. Magnetic negative selection was used to purify CD4+ T cells from thawed PBMCs. The CDR3 runs to 15 residues. J was trimmed by 9 bases and V by 5 bases; bases with no gene match: 6. Germline loops: CDR1 MNHEY, CDR2 SVGAGI. The method was immunoSEQ multiplex PCR; TCRdb's version includes in-frame clones alone and lacks a portion of them. The sample lists about 15,000 clones, 85% occurring once. The TCR sequence derives from a human donor with classical Hodgkin lymphoma. The chain has TRBV6-5 and TRBJ2-1; TRBD2 aligns across 14 bases. The sample was CD4+ T cells from blood, taken at baseline. The CDR3, as DNA: TGTGCCAGCAGTGGACTAGCGGGGGGCAGGCCTGAGCAGTTCTTC. This gives the protein CASSGLAGGRPEQFF.